This T cell receptor (beta chain) emerged from a study of blood T cells in healthy people across ages. Combining a sample-barcoded 5' primer with a J-beta primer mix, a second PCR ran for roughly 7 to 12 cycles. TCRdb re-analysed the 5' RACE reads in MiXCR, keeping a single row per CDR3 protein. The table includes around 280,000 distinct CDR3 sequences, roughly a quarter detected once. With 5 bases removed from V and 7 bases from J, the gap between germline ends came to 17 bases. In germline, CDR1 is SGHTA, CDR2 FQGNSA. This CDR3 region has 15 residues. Sequenced sample: blood. The clonotype was recovered from a woman aged 70 to 79 in good health. The V gene is TRBV7-2, the J gene TRBJ2-2; D not certain. For the CDR3, the DNA is TGTGCCAGCAGCCTGGACGAGACCCCCGGCGGGGAGCTGTTTTTT. Residues: CASSLDETPGGELFF. Looking up the rest from reference TRBV7-2 and TRBJ2-2 gives the full variable domain: GAGVSQSPSNKVTEKGKDVELRCDPISGHTALYWYRQSLGQGLEFLIYFQGNSAPDKSGLPSDRFSAERTGGSVSTLTIQRTQQEDSAVYLCASSLDETPGGELFFGEGSRLTVL.